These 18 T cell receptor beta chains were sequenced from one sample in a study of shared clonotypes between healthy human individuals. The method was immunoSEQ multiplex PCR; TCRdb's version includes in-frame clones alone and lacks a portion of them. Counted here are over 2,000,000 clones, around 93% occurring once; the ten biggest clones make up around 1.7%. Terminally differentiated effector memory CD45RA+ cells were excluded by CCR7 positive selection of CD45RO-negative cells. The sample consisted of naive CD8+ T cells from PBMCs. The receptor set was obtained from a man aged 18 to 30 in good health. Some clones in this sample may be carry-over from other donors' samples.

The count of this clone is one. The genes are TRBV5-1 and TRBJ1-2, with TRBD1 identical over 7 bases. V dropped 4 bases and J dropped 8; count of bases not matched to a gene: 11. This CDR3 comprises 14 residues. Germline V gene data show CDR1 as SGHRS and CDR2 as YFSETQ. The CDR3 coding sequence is TGCGCCAGCAGCCCGGGACAGACTCTCAGGGGCTACACCTTC. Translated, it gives CASSPGQTLRGYTF.

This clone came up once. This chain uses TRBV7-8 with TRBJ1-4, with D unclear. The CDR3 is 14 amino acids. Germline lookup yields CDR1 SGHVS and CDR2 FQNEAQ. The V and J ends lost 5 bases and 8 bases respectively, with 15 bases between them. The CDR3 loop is CASSATPWGEKLFF. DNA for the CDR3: TGTGCCAGCAGCGCGACTCCCTGGGGAGAAAAACTGTTTTTT.

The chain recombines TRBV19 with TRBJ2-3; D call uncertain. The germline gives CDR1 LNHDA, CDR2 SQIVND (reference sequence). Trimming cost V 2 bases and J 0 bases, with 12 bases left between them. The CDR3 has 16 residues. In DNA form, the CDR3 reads TGTGCCAGTAGTATACCCACAAGGGTGAGCACAGATACGCAGTATTTT. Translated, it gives CASSIPTRVSTDTQYF.

The DNA for the CDR3 is TGTGCCAGCACCCCGCGGGGGCTGAGCTCCTACGAGCAGTACTTC. The encoded protein is CASTPRGLSSYEQYF. This chain links TRBV11-2 with TRBJ2-7; D perhaps matches TRBD2 (7 bases). This CDR3 contains 15 residues. Trimming took 7 bases from V and 0 from J, leaving 16 bases between them. Germline values: CDR1 SGHAT, CDR2 FQNNGV.

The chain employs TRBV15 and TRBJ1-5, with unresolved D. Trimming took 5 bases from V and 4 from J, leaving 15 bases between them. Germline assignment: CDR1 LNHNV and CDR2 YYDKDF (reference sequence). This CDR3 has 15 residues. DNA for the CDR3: TGTGCCACCAGCCCGGACGGTGGTACGAATCAGCCCCAGCATTTT. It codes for CATSPDGGTNQPQHF.

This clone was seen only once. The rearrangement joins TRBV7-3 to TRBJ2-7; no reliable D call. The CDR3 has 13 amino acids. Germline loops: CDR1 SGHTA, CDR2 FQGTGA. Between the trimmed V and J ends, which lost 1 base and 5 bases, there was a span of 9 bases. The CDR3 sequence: CASSLIPGHEQYF. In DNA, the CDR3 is TGTGCCAGCAGCTTAATCCCTGGGCACGAGCAGTACTTC.

CDR3 residues: CASSYSSETGELFF. DNA of the CDR3: TGTGCCAGCAGTTACAGCAGCGAAACCGGGGAGCTGTTTTTT. The chain recombines TRBV6-6 with TRBJ2-2; D is unresolved. The V gene's germline CDR1 is MNHNY and CDR2 SVGAGI (reference sequence). This CDR3 has 14 residues. Trimming removed 2 bases at V and 5 bases at J, with 9 bases between.

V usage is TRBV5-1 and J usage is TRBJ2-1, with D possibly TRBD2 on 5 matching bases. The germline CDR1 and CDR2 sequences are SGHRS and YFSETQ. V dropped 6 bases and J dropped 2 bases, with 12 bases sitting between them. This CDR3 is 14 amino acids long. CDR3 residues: CASKGSGPYNEQFF. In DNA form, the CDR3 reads TGCGCCAGCAAAGGCAGCGGCCCCTACAATGAGCAGTTCTTC. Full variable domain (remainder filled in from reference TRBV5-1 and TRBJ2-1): KAGVTQTPRYLIKTRGQQVTLSCSPISGHRSVSWYQQTPGQGLQFLFEYFSETQRNKGNFPGRFSGRQFSNSRSEMNVSTLELGDSALYLCASKGSGPYNEQFFGPGTRLTVL.

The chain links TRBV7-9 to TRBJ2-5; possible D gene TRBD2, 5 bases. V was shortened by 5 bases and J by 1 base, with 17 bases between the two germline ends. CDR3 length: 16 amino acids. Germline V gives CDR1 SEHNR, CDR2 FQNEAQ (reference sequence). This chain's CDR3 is CASSTNELGPQETQYF. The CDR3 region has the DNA TGTGCCAGCAGCACGAATGAACTAGGACCCCAAGAGACCCAGTACTTC.

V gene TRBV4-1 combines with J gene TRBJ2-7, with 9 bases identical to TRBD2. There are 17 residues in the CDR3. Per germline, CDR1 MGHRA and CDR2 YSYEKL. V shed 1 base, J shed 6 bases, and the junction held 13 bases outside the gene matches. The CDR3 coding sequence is TGCGCCAGCAGCCAAGGCCCAATGCTAGCGGGACGTCTCGAGCAGTACTTC. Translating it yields CASSQGPMLAGRLEQYF.

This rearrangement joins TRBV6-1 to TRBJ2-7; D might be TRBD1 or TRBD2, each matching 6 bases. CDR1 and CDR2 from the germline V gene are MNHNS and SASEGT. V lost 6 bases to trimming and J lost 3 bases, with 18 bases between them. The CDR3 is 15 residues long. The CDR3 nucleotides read TGTGCCAGCAGAACTCACAGGGAGGCGTTCTACGAGCAGTACTTC. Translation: CASRTHREAFYEQYF.

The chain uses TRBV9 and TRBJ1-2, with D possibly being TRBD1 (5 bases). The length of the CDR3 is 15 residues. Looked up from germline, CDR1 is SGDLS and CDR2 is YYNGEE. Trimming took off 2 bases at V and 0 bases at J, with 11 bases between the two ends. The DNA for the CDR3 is TGTGCCAGCAGCGTTAGGGACGGACCTAACTATGGCTACACCTTC. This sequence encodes CASSVRDGPNYGYTF. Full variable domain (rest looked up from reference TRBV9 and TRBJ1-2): DSGVTQTPKHLITATGQRVTLRCSPRSGDLSVYWYQQSLDQGLQFLIQYYNGEERAKGNILERFSAQQFPDLHSELNLSSLELGDSALYFCASSVRDGPNYGYTFGSGTRLTVV.

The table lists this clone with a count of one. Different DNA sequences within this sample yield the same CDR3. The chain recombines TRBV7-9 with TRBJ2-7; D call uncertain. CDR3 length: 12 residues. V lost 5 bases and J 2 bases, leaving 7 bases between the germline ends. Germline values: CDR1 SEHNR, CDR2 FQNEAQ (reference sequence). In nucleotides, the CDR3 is TGTGCCAGCAGCCCCGACCCCTACGAGCAGTACTTC. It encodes CASSPDPYEQYF.

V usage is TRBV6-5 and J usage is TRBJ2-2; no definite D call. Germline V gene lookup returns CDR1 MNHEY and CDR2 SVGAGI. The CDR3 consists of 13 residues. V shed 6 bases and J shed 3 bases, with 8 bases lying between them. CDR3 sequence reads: CASRRTYTGELFF. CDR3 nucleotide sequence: TGTGCCAGCAGGCGGACCTACACCGGGGAGCTGTTTTTT.

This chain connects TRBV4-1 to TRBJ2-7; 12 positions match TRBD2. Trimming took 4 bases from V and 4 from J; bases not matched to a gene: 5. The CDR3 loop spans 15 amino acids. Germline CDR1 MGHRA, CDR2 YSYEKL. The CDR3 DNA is TGCGCCAGCAGCCTTTTGACTAGCGGGAGATACGAGCAGTACTTC. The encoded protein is CASSLLTSGRYEQYF.

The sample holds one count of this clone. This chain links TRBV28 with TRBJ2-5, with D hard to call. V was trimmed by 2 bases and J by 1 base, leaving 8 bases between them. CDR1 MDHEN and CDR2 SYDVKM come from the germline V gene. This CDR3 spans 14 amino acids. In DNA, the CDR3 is TGTGCCAGCAGTTTAAGGTCGAGCCAAGAGACCCAGTACTTC. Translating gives CASSLRSSQETQYF.

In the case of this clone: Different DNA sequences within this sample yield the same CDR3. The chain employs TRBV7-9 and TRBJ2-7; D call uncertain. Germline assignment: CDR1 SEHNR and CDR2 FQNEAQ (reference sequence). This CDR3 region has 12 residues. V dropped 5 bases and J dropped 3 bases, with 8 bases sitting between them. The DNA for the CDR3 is TGTGCCAGCAGCAGAGGAAACTACGAGCAGTACTTC. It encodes CASSRGNYEQYF.

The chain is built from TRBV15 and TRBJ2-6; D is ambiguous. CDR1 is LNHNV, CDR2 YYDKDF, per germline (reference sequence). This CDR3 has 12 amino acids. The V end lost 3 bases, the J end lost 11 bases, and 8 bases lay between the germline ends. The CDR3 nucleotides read TGTGCCACCAGCAGGGTTTTAGACGTCCTGACTTTC. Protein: CATSRVLDVLTF.